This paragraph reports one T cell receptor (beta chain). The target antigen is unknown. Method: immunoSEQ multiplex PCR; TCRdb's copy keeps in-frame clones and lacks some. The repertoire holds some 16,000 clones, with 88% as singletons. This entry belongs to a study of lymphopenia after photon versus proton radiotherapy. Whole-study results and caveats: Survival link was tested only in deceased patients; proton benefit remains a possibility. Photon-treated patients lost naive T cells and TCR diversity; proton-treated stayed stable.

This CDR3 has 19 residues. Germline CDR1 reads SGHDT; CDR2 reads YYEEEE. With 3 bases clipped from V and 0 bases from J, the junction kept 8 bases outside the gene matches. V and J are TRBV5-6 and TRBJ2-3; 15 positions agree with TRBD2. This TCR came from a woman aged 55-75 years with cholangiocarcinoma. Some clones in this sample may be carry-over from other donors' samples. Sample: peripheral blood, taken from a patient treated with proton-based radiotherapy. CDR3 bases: TGTGCCAGCAGCTCCCCGGGACTAGCGGGAGGCACTAGCACAGATACGCAGTATTTT. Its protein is CASSSPGLAGGTSTDTQYF.